These T cell receptor beta chains were read from a single sample in a study of blood T cell repertoires in COVID-19. Sequenced by immunoSEQ multiplex PCR; TCRdb stores in-frame clones only, minus some. Seen here are roughly 50,000 clones, around nine tenths observed once, and the top ten hold roughly 13%. The sample taken for sequencing was peripheral blood. These receptors all come from an elderly man with acute or convalescent COVID-19. Both conserved end residues are part of each CDR3. A D gene is named only where the DNA matches it firmly. Clone size is not always given. Where it is, it says once, few, many or a class for expanded clones.

cdr3_nt cdr3_aa j_call d_call v_call clone_size
TGTGCCAGCAGTCCCCGGCGGGGTCAGCCCCAGCATTTT CASSPRRGQPQHF TRBJ1-5 . TRBV27 .
TGTGCCAGCAGCCCCAGGGGGGTGGCTGAAGCTTTCTTT CASSPRGVAEAFF TRBJ1-1 TRBD1 TRBV2 .
TGCGCCAGCAGCTTGCAGGGCAGGGGGACCGGGGAGCCCCAGCATTTT CASSLQGRGTGEPQHF TRBJ1-5 TRBD1 TRBV5-1 .
TGTGCCAGCAGAGCAGGGGTCGTAAATCAGCCCCAGCATTTT CASRAGVVNQPQHF TRBJ1-5 . TRBV28 .
TGTGCCAGCACCGGACAGGGGATAGCCAAAAACATTCAGTACTTC CASTGQGIAKNIQYF TRBJ2-4 TRBD1 TRBV6-6 .
TGTGCCAGCTCACGGGGACCTCCAACAGGGGGCTTCTATAATTCACCCCTCCACTTT CASSRGPPTGGFYNSPLHF TRBJ1-6 TRBD1 TRBV18 .
TGTGCCGTACTCAGGGGGAGCACCGGGGAGCTGTTTTTT CAVLRGSTGELFF TRBJ2-2 TRBD1 TRBV27 .
TGTGCCAGCAGTTACTCGATCGGGACGGGGGCTGAAGCTTTCTTT CASSYSIGTGAEAFF TRBJ1-1 . TRBV6-5 .
TGCGCCAGCAGCTTGGGGCCGTCGAACACTGAAGCTTTCTTT CASSLGPSNTEAFF TRBJ1-1 . TRBV5-1 .
TGCGCCAGCAGCCAAACTCCGGGACTAGCGAGAGAGACCCAGTACTTC CASSQTPGLARETQYF TRBJ2-5 TRBD2 TRBV4-1 .
TGTGCCAGCAGCTTTAGCGGGGGGGACTACAATGAGCAGTTCTTC CASSFSGGDYNEQFF TRBJ2-1 TRBD2 TRBV7-6 .
TGTGCCAGTGCCTCCGGGACAGGGGGGGCAGATACGCAGTATTTT CASASGTGGADTQYF TRBJ2-3 TRBD1 TRBV2 .
TGTGCCAGCCAGGGGAGGGAGAACACTGAAGCTTTCTTT CASQGRENTEAFF TRBJ1-1 . TRBV18 few
TGTGCCAGTAGTATTCTGGCAGGGGGTAACTATGGCTACACCTTC CASSILAGGNYGYTF TRBJ1-2 TRBD1 TRBV19 .
TGTGCCAGCAGCTTTCAGGGGGCCGGGGCCTATGAGCAGTTCTTC CASSFQGAGAYEQFF TRBJ2-1 TRBD1 TRBV7-9 .
TGTGCCAGCAGCCCGGGTGGCGGCAATCAGCCCCAGCATTTT CASSPGGGNQPQHF TRBJ1-5 . TRBV3-1/TRBV3-2 once
TGCGCCAGCAGACGGGAGGGCGAGCAGTTCTTC CASRREGEQFF TRBJ2-1 TRBD2 TRBV5-1 .
TGTGCCAGCAGTCCATACCGGGGTAAGGGGCAGTATTTT CASSPYRGKGQYF TRBJ2-3 . TRBV6-2/TRBV6-3 .
TGCGCCAGCAGCCAACAGCGGGGGAAAGAGACCCAGTACTTC CASSQQRGKETQYF TRBJ2-5 TRBD2 TRBV4-1 .
TGTGCCTGGAGTTATGGGACAGGGGCTAACTACGAGCAGTACTTC CAWSYGTGANYEQYF TRBJ2-7 TRBD1 TRBV30 .
TGTGCCAGCATTCTGGGGGGGAGCACTGAAGCTTTCTTT CASILGGSTEAFF TRBJ1-1 . TRBV25-1 .
TGCGCCAGCAGCAAAGACAGGGGGTACCAAGAGACCCAGTACTTC CASSKDRGYQETQYF TRBJ2-5 TRBD1 TRBV5-1 .
TGTGCCAGCGGGGGCTTAAGCTCCTACGAGCAGTACTTC CASGGLSSYEQYF TRBJ2-7 . TRBV28 .
TGTGCCAGCAGCTTAGGAGGAGTGACAGAAGCTAACTATGGCTACACCTTC CASSLGGVTEANYGYTF TRBJ1-2 . TRBV7-2 .
TGTGCCAGCAGTCCCCGCGCCTATGGCTACACCTTC CASSPRAYGYTF TRBJ1-2 . TRBV28 .
TGTGCCAGCAAGTTTAGCACCGGGGAGCTGTTTTTT CASKFSTGELFF TRBJ2-2 . TRBV28 few
TGTGCCAGCAGTGACCGGGTCCGGGGGGGGTTCGGGGAGCTGTTTTTT CASSDRVRGGFGELFF TRBJ2-2 TRBD2 TRBV6-1 once
TGCAGCGTTATGGGGGACAGGGGCTATGGCTACACCTTC CSVMGDRGYGYTF TRBJ1-2 TRBD1 TRBV29-1 .
TGTGCCAGCAGTGACCGAGGCTCCGCGGGCTATGGCTACACCTTC CASSDRGSAGYGYTF TRBJ1-2 . TRBV6-4 .